This is a list of T cell receptor beta chains from one sample in a study of regulatory T cells in long-lasting Graves disease. TCRdb itself ran the multiplex PCR reads through MiXCR, one entry per CDR3 protein. The table records about 450,000 distinct CDR3 sequences, roughly 17% of them present only once. This same sample was also part of a study on T cells in Graves' hyperthyroidism and ophthalmopathy.

The sequencing used peripheral blood mononuclear cells (PBMCs), collected at new diagnosis, from a patient treated with antithyroid drugs. The receptors were gathered from a woman aged 25 to 45 with Graves disease. The CDR3 runs from the conserved cysteine through the conserved F or W. The D gene is left open where the match is weak. Size tells how often a clone was seen (once, few, many) or the class of an expanded clone, and some rows leave it out.

TRBV30	few	.	TRBJ1-1	TGTGCCTGGAGTGACATGAACACTGAAGCTTTCTTT	CAWSDMNTEAFF
TRBV6-1	many	.	TRBJ2-5	TGTGCCAGCAGTACCCTCACTGAGACCCAGTACTTC	CASSTLTETQYF
TRBV18	.	TRBD2	TRBJ2-7	TGTGCCAGCTCCCGACGGGGGGTCTCGGAAGGACGCGAGCAGTACTTC	CASSRRGVSEGREQYF
TRBV28	many	.	TRBJ2-1	TGTGCCAGCAGCCTCACGGAGGGCGGAACCTACAATGAGCAGTTCTTC	CASSLTEGGTYNEQFF
TRBV28	.	.	TRBJ1-2	TGTGCCAGCAGCGGAGGGACATCGACAGCTAACTATGGCTGCACCTTC	CASSGGTSTANYGCTF
TRBV11-2	.	TRBD1	TRBJ1-2	TGTGCCAGCAGCTTAGGGACAGGGAAAGACTATGGCTACACCTTC	CASSLGTGKDYGYTF
TRBV7-9	.	.	TRBJ1-1	TGTGCCAGCAGCCCCCCGGACCTTCGGAACACTGAAGCTTTCTTT	CASSPPDLRNTEAFF
TRBV18	many	TRBD2	TRBJ2-2	TGTGCCAGCTCACTTCCGACTAGCCACACCGGGGAGCTGTTTTTT	CASSLPTSHTGELFF
TRBV28	.	.	TRBJ2-7	TGTGCCAGCAGTTCCGGGACCCCCGAGGGCCCCTACGAGCAGTACTTC	CASSSGTPEGPYEQYF
TRBV9	few	.	TRBJ2-3	TGTGCCAGCAGCGTCTCGGCAGGGTGGACAGATACGCAGTATTTT	CASSVSAGWTDTQYF
TRBV6-1	.	TRBD2	TRBJ2-4	TGTGCCAGCAGTGTTTCCCCATTAAGTCCAGTTTTCGCGGGAGGTGCTCAGTACTTC	CASSVSPLSPVFAGGAQYF
TRBV12-3/TRBV12-4	many	TRBD2	TRBJ2-1	TGTGCCAGCAGACCACCCGGGACTAAGGCGGATGAGCAGTTCTTC	CASRPPGTKADEQFF
TRBV29-1	few	TRBD1	TRBJ1-1	TGCAGCGTTTTCCCGGGACAGGAGAACACTGAAGCTTTCTTT	CSVFPGQENTEAFF
TRBV2	many	.	TRBJ2-3	TGTGCCAGCAGTGAAGAGGCAGATACGCAGTATTTT	CASSEEADTQYF
TRBV20-1	few	TRBD2	TRBJ2-5	TGCAGTGCACCCGGACTAGCGGGAGCGGAGACCCAGTACTTC	CSAPGLAGAETQYF
TRBV28	few	.	TRBJ1-6	TGTGCCAGCAGTTTATGGATCCGACGTCGGGAAAACTCCTATAATTCACCCCTCCACTTT	CASSLWIRRRENSYNSPLHF
TRBV15	.	.	TRBJ2-7	TGTGCCACCAGCAGGGGGGGACAGCCAAATGACTTC	CATSRGGQPNDF
TRBV5-5	many	TRBD1	TRBJ1-1	TGTGCCAGCAGCTTGGACATCATCGGGACAGCGAACACTGAAGCTTTCTTT	CASSLDIIGTANTEAFF
TRBV20-1	many	.	TRBJ2-1	TGCAGCGCTCTTTCCGGAGTCATCTACAATGAGCAGTTCTTC	CSALSGVIYNEQFF
TRBV27	many	.	TRBJ1-2	TGTGCCAGCAGTTTCGGTGGACCTACCTATGGCTACACCTTC	CASSFGGPTYGYTF
TRBV2	many	TRBD1	TRBJ1-5	TGTGCCAGCAGTGGGTCAGGGGGCGCCGGCAATCAGCCCCAGCATTTT	CASSGSGGAGNQPQHF
TRBV29-1	few	TRBD1	TRBJ1-2	TGCAGCGTTGGAGGGGGCAACTATGGCTACACCTTC	CSVGGGNYGYTF
TRBV5-1	.	TRBD1	TRBJ1-2	TGCGCCAGCAGCCCCCTGATTGCAGGGGGCGCTCCTGGCTACACCTTC	CASSPLIAGGAPGYTF
TRBV27	few	.	TRBJ1-5	TGTGCCAGCAGCAGGGGAGTGAGCAATCAGCCCCAGCATTTT	CASSRGVSNQPQHF
TRBV5-1	.	.	TRBJ1-1	TGCGCCAGCAGCTTGGGTGACGGGGTGAACACTGAAGCTTTCTTT	CASSLGDGVNTEAFF
TRBV20-1	few	.	TRBJ2-7	TGCAGTGCTAGAGCCATACCGGGACTCCTATACTCCGAGCAGTACTTC	CSARAIPGLLYSEQYF
TRBV30	.	.	TRBJ1-2	TGTGCCAGCTCAGGGTTTTCCGATGGCTACACCTTC	CASSGFSDGYTF
TRBV28	many	.	TRBJ2-3	TGTGCCAGCAGTTCTACTAGTACAGATACGCAGTATTTT	CASSSTSTDTQYF
TRBV5-6	.	TRBD2	TRBJ2-2	TGTGCCAGCAGCCAGGGGGACAGACTACTAGCGGGACAGCACACCGGGGAGCTGTTTTTT	CASSQGDRLLAGQHTGELFF
TRBV2	many	.	TRBJ2-2	TGTGCCAGCAGTGAGACCAGCGGAAGGGTCGGGGAGCTGTTTTTT	CASSETSGRVGELFF
TRBV10-3	many	TRBD1	TRBJ2-7	TGTGCCATCAGTCCCAGGGGGCTTGAGCAGTACTTC	CAISPRGLEQYF
TRBV18	few	.	TRBJ1-2	TGTGCCAGCTCACCACCGTCAGCTAACTATGGCTACACCTTC	CASSPPSANYGYTF
TRBV6-1	.	.	TRBJ1-1	TGTGCCAGGACCCACCTTAAATCCCAAAGTCAGAACACTGAAGCTTTCTTT	CARTHLKSQSQNTEAFF
TRBV5-1	many	TRBD1	TRBJ2-3	TGCGCCAGCAGCTTGGGAGGGACAGGGTATAGCACAGATACGCAGTATTTT	CASSLGGTGYSTDTQYF
TRBV3-1	.	TRBD2	TRBJ2-1	TGTGCCAGCAGCCAAGGGATTCGGCTAGCGGGAGTTGACGATGAGCAGTTCTTC	CASSQGIRLAGVDDEQFF
TRBV24-1	many	TRBD2	TRBJ2-1	TGTGCCACCAGTGATTCTAGCGGGAGAAGCTCCTACAATGAGCAGTTCTTC	CATSDSSGRSSYNEQFF
TRBV12-3/TRBV12-4	many	TRBD2	TRBJ2-5	TGTGCCAGCAGTTGGCGGACTAGCGGGAGTGTAGAGACCCAGTACTTC	CASSWRTSGSVETQYF
TRBV20-1	many	TRBD2	TRBJ2-7	TGCAGTGCTAGTGGATCTAGGGCTAGCGGGATTTCCGAGCAGTACTTC	CSASGSRASGISEQYF
TRBV28	many	TRBD2	TRBJ2-1	TGTGCCAGCAGTCCCCAGCGGGGGCTCTACAATGAGCAGTTCTTC	CASSPQRGLYNEQFF